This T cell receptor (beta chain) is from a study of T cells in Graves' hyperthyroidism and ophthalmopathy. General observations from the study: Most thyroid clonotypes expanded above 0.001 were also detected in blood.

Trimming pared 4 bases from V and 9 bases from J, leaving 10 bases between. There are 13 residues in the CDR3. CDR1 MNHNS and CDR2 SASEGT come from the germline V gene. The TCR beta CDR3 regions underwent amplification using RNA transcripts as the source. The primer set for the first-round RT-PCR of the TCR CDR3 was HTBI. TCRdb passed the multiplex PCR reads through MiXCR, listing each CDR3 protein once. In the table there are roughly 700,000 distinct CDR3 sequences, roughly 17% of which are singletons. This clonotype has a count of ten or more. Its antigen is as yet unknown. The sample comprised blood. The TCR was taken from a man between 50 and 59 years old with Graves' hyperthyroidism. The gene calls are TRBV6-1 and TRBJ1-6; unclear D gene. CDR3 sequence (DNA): TGTGCCAGCAGTGGCGGACTCGCTTCACCCCTCCACTTT. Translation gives CASSGGLASPLHF.